The 7 T cell receptor beta chains presented below share a single source sample, sequenced in a study of shared clonotypes between healthy human individuals. TCRdb keeps only in-frame clones here, not all; method: immunoSEQ multiplex PCR. The sample includes roughly 1.4 million clones, approximately 98.5% seen only once; the top ten take around 0.33%. Sequencing was carried out using naive CD4+ T cells sorted from blood. Subset denoted: CD45RA+ positively selected. These receptors all come from a man aged 25-40 years in good health.

The gene calls are TRBV28 and TRBJ2-7, with TRBD2 identical over 12 bases. Trimming cost V 8 bases and J 2 bases; bases outside gene matches: 4. The CDR3 is 14 residues long. Germline V gives CDR1 MDHEN, CDR2 SYDVKM. The CDR3 DNA sequence: TGTGCCAGCGCGACTAGCGGGAGCACCTACGAGCAGTACTTC. Translation: CASATSGSTYEQYF. The variable domain in full, completed from reference TRBV28 and TRBJ2-7, reads DVKVTQSSRYLVKRTGEKVFLECVQDMDHENMFWYRQDPGLGLRLIYFSYDVKMKEKGDIPEGYSVSREKKERFSLILESASTNQTSMYLCASATSGSTYEQYFGPGTRLTVT.

This chain uses TRBV6-6 with TRBJ2-7, with 9 bases that match TRBD1. The length of the CDR3 is 14 residues. With V trimmed by 8 bases and J by 13 bases, 18 bases remained unmatched. Germline V gene sequence: CDR1 MNHNY, CDR2 SVGAGI (reference sequence). CDR3 sequence: CASRLLTGTGIIYF. The CDR3 coding sequence is TGTGCCAGCCGGTTACTGACCGGGACAGGGATAATATACTTC.

The gene calls are TRBV21-1 and TRBJ1-2. TRBV21-1 is given as a pseudogene. The CDR3 has 15 residues. The CDR3 loop is CASSARSRLDYGYTF. The CDR3 DNA follows: TGTGCCAGCAGCGCCCGGTCCCGTCTGGACTATGGCTACACCTTC.

The rearrangement links TRBV19 to TRBJ1-2, with D uncertain. Germline assignment: CDR1 LNHDA and CDR2 SQIVND (reference sequence). V lost 5 bases to trimming and J lost 3 bases, with 25 bases between them. The CDR3 runs to 18 residues. DNA of the CDR3: TGTGCCAGTAGTCGAAGGGTAATTCAGACCGAGTACGACTATGGCTACACCTTC. This translates into CASSRRVIQTEYDYGYTF.

V gene TRBV5-6 combines with J gene TRBJ2-2, with 8 bases fitting TRBD2. This CDR3 is built from 14 residues. Germline V gene lookup returns CDR1 SGHDT and CDR2 YYEEEE. After removal of 10 bases from V and 0 bases from J, the junction contained 5 bases not matched to a gene. The CDR3 DNA is TGTGCCTACGGGAGGGTAACGAACACCGGGGAGCTGTTTTTT. The encoded protein is CAYGRVTNTGELFF.

This chain connects TRBV5-5 to TRBJ1-5; 7 bases line up with TRBD1. V lost 1 base and J lost 2; bases outside the gene matches: 3. CDR3 size: 15 residues. Germline V lookup: CDR1 SGHKS, CDR2 YYEKEE (reference sequence). The CDR3, as DNA: TGTGCCAGCAGCTTGTTAGGGGGCGGCAATCAGCCCCAGCATTTT. Its translation is CASSLLGGGNQPQHF. The complete variable domain, with remaining parts taken from reference TRBV5-5 and TRBJ1-5, reads DAGVTQSPTHLIKTRGQQVTLRCSPISGHKSVSWYQQVLGQGPQFIFQYYEKEERGRGNFPDRFSARQFPNYSSELNVNALLLGDSALYLCASSLLGGGNQPQHFGDGTRLSIL.

The chain recombines TRBV15 with TRBJ1-2; D not certain. The ends were cut back, 0 bases at V and 4 bases at J, with 15 bases in the middle. Germline V lookup: CDR1 LNHNV, CDR2 YYDKDF (reference sequence). This CDR3 is 16 amino acids long. This chain's CDR3 is CATSRDPTRTGYGYTF. For the CDR3, the DNA is TGTGCCACCAGCAGAGATCCTACCCGGACGGGCTATGGCTACACCTTC.